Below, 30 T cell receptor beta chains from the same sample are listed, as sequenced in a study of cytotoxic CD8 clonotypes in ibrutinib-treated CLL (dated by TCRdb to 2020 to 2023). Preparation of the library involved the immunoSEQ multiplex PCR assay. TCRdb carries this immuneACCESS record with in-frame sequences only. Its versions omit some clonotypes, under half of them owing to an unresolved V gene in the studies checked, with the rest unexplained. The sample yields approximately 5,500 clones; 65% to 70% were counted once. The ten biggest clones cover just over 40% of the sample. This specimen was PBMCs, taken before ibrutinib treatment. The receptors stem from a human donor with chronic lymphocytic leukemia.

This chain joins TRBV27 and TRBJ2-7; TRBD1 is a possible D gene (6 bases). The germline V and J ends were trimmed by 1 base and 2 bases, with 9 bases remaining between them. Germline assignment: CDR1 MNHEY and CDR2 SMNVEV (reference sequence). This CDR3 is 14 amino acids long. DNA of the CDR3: TGTGCCAGCAGTTTATTTGACAGGACCTACGAGCAGTACTTC. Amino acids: CASSLFDRTYEQYF.

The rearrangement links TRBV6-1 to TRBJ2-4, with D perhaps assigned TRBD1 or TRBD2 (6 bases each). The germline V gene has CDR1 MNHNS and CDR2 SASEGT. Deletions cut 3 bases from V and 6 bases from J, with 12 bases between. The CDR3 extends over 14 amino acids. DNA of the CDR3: TGTGCCAGCAGTGAGGGGGGCGCGGGAAACATTCAGTACTTC. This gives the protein CASSEGGAGNIQYF.

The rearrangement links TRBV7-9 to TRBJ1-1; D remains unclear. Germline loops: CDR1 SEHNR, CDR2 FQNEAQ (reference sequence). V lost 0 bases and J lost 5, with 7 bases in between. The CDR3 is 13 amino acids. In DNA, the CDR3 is TGTGCCAGCAGCTTAGCCGGGGTTACTGAAGCTTTCTTT. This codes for CASSLAGVTEAFF.

CDR3 in DNA: TGTGCCAGCAGTGAAGTGGAGGGACAGGCGGAGACCCAGTACTTC. It yields the protein CASSEVEGQAETQYF. This sequence joins TRBV2 and TRBJ2-5, with 8 bases identical to TRBD1. Looked up from germline, CDR1 is SNHLY and CDR2 is FYNNEI. J lost 5 bases, V lost 1 base, and 6 bases had no gene match. The length of the CDR3 is 15 residues.

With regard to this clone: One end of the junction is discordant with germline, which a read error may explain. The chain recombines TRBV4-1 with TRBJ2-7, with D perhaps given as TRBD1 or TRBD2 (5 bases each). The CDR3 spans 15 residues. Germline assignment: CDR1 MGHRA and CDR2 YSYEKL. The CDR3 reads CASRQGTTSSYEQYF. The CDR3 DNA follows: TGCGCCAGCAGACAAGGGACGACCAGCTCCTACGAGCAGTACTTC.

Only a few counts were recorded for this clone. DNA of the CDR3: TGCGCCAGCCAAGAGAACACTGAAGCTTTCTTT. Protein sequence: CASQENTEAFF. The V and J genes are TRBV4-1 and TRBJ1-1; D is undetermined. The germline V gene has CDR1 MGHRA and CDR2 YSYEKL. V lost 8 bases, J lost 1 base, and 5 bases lay in between. The length of the CDR3 is 11 residues.

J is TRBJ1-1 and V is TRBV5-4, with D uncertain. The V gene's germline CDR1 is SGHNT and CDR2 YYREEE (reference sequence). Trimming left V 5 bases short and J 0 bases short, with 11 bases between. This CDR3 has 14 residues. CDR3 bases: TGTGCCAGCAGTATTCGGTCAGTGAACACTGAAGCTTTCTTT. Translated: CASSIRSVNTEAFF.

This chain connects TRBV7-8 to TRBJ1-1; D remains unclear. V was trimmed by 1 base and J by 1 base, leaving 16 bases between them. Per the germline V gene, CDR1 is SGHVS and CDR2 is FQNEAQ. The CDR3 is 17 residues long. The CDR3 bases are TGTGCCAGCAGCTTAGAAGGGAGGACTTGGGCGAACACTGAAGCTTTCTTT. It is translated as CASSLEGRTWANTEAFF.

Here the CDR3 DNA reads TGTGCCAGCAGCCCCGACAGGATGAACACTGAAGCTTTCTTT. This gives the protein CASSPDRMNTEAFF. The chain employs TRBV6-5 and TRBJ1-1; maybe TRBD1 (6 bases). The V gene's germline CDR1 is MNHEY and CDR2 SVGAGI. The CDR3 has 14 amino acids. Trimming shortened V by 6 bases and J by 0 bases, and 11 bases separated the two germline ends.

In DNA, the CDR3 is TGTGCCAGCAAACAGGGTGTTAGCAATCAGCCCCAGCATTTT. This codes for CASKQGVSNQPQHF. The V call is TRBV7-8, the J call TRBJ1-5; TRBD1 might be the D (6 bases). V lost 7 bases, J lost 0 bases, and 10 bases lay in between. This CDR3 has 14 residues. Germline V gene data show CDR1 as SGHVS and CDR2 as FQNEAQ.

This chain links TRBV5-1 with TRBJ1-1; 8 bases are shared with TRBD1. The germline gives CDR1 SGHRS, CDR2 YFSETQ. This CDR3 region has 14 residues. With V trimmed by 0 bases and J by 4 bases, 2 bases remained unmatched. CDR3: CASSLAGGITEAFF. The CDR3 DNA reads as TGCGCCAGCAGCTTGGCAGGGGGCATCACTGAAGCTTTCTTT.

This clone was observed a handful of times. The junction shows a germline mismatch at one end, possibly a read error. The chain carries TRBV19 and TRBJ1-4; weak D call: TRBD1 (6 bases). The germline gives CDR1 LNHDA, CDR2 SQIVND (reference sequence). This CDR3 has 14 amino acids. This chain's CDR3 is CATSIGTTYEKLFF. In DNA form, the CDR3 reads TGTGCCACCTCGATCGGGACAACTTATGAAAAACTGTTTTTT. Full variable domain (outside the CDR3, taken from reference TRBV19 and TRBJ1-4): DGGITQSPKYLFRKEGQNVTLSCEQNLNHDAMYWYRQDPGQGLRLIYYSQIVNDFQKGDIAEGYSVSREKKESFPLTVTSAQKNPTAFYLCATSIGTTYEKLFFGSGTQLSVL.

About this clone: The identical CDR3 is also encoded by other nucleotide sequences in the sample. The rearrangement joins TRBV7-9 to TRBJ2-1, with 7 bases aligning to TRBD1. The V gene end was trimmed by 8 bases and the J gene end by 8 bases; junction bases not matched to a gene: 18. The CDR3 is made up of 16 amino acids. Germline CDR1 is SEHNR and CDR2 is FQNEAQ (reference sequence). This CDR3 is CASQLPRLTGRDEQFF. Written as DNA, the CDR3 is TGTGCCAGCCAGCTCCCTCGTTTGACAGGGAGAGATGAGCAGTTCTTC. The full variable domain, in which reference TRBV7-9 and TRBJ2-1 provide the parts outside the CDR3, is DTGVSQNPRHKITKRGQNVTFRCDPISEHNRLYWYRQTLGQGPEFLTYFQNEAQLEKSRLLSDRFSAERPKGSFSTLEIQRTEQGDSAMYLCASQLPRLTGRDEQFFGPGTRLTVL.

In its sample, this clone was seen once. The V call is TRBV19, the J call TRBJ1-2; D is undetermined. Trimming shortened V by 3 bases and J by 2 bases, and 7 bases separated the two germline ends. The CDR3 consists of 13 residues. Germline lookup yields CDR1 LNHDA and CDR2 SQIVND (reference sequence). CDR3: CASSMLGNYGYTF. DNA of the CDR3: TGTGCCAGTAGTATGTTGGGCAACTATGGCTACACCTTC.

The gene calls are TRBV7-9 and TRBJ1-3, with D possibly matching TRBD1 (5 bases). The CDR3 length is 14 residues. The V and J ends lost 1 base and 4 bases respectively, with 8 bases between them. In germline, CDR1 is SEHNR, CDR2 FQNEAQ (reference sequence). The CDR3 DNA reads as TGTGCCAGCAGCTTAGGAGGGGACGGAAACACCATATATTTT. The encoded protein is CASSLGGDGNTIYF.

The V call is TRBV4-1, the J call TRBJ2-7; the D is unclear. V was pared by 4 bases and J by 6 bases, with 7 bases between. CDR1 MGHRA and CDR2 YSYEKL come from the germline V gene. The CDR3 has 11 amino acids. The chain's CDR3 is CASSPPGEQYF. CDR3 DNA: TGCGCCAGCAGCCCCCCCGGCGAGCAGTACTTC.

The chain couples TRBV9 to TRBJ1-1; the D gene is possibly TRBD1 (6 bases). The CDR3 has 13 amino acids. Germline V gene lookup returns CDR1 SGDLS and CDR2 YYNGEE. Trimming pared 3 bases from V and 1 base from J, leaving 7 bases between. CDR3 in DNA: TGTGCCAGCAGCGCGACAGGGAACACTGAAGCTTTCTTT. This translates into CASSATGNTEAFF.

In DNA, the CDR3 is TGTGCCAGCAGTTCCATGGGACAGGGGGCTGGAGCTTTCTTT. Encoded protein: CASSSMGQGAGAFF. This sequence joins TRBV28 and TRBJ1-1; 12 nucleotides line up with TRBD1. V lost 4 bases, J lost 10 bases, and 7 bases stayed unmatched. The CDR3 has 14 residues. Germline CDR1 MDHEN, CDR2 SYDVKM.

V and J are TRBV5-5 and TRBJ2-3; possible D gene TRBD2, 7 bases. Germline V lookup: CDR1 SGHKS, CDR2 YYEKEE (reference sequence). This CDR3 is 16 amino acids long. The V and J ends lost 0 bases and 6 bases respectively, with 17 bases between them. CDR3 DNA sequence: TGTGCCAGCAGCTTGGTGGCGGCGGGGGCCCGGGATACGCAGTATTTT. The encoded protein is CASSLVAAGARDTQYF.

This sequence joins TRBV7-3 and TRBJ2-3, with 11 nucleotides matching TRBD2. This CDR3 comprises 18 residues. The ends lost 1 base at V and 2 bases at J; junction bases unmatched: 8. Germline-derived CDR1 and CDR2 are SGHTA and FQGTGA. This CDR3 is CASSLRPKLAGVTDTQYF. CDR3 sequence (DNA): TGTGCCAGCAGCTTAAGACCGAAACTAGCGGGGGTCACAGATACGCAGTATTTT.

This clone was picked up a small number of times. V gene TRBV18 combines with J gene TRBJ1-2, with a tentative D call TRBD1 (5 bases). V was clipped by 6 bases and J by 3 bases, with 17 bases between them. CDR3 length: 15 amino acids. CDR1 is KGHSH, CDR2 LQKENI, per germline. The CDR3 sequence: CASSWSRGIDYGYTF. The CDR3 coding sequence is TGTGCCAGCTCTTGGTCCCGGGGGATTGACTATGGCTACACCTTC. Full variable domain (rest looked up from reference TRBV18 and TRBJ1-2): NAGVMQNPRHLVRRRGQEARLRCSPMKGHSHVYWYRQLPEEGLKFMVYLQKENIIDESGMPKERFSAEFPKEGPSILRIQQVVRGDSAAYFCASSWSRGIDYGYTFGSGTRLTVV.

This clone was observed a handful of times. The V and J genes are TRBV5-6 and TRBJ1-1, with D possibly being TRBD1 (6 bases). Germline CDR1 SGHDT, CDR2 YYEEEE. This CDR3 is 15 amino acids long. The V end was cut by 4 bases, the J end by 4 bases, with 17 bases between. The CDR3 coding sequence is TGTGCCAGCAGCCTATCCGGGACAACGTTCACTGAAGCTTTCTTT. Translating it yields CASSLSGTTFTEAFF. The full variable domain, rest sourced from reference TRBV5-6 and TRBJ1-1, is DAGVTQSPTHLIKTRGQQVTLRCSPKSGHDTVSWYQQALGQGPQFIFQYYEEEERQRGNFPDRFSGHQFPNYSSELNVNALLLGDSALYLCASSLSGTTFTEAFFGQGTRLTVV.

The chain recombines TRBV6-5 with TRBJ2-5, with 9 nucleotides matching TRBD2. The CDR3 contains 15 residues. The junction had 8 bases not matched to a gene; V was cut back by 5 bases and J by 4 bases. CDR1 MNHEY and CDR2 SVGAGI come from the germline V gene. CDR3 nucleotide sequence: TGTGCCAGCAGTCCTCTGGCGGGGGGGAGAGAGACCCAGTACTTC. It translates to CASSPLAGGRETQYF.

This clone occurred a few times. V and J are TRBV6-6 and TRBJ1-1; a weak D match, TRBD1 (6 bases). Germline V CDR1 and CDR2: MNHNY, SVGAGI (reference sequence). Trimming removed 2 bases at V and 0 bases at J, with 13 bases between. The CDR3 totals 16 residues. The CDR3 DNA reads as TGTGCCAGCAGTTACGGAGCAGGGGTGGTGAACACTGAAGCTTTCTTT. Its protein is CASSYGAGVVNTEAFF.

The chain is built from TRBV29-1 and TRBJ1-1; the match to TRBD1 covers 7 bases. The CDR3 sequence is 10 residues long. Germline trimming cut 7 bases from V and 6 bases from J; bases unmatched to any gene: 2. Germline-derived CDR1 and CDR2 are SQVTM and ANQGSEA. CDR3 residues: CSGGTAEAFF. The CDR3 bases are TGCAGCGGAGGGACAGCTGAAGCTTTCTTT. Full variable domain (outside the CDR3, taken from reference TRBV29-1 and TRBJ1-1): SAVISQKPSRDICQRGTSLTIQCQVDSQVTMMFWYRQQPGQSLTLIATANQGSEATYESGFVIDKFPISRPNLTFSTLTVSNMSPEDSSIYLCSGGTAEAFFGQGTRLTVV.

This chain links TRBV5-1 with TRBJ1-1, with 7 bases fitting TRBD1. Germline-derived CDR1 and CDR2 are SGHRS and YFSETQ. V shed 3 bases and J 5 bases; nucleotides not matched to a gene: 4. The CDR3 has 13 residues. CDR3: CASSWDSRTEAFF. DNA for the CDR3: TGCGCCAGCAGCTGGGACAGCCGAACTGAAGCTTTCTTT.

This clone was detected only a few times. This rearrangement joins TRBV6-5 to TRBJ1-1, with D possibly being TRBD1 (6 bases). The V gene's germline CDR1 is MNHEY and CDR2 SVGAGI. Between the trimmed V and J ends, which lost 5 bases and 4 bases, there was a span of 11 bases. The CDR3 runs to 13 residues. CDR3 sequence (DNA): TGTGCCAGCAGTCCACAGGGATCCACTGAAGCTTTCTTT. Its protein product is CASSPQGSTEAFF.

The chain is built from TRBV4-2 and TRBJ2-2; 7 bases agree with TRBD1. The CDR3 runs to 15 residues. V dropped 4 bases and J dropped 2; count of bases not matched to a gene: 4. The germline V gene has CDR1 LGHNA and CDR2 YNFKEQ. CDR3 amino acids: CASSPRQGNTGELFF. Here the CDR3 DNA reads TGTGCCAGCAGCCCTCGACAGGGAAACACCGGGGAGCTGTTTTTT.

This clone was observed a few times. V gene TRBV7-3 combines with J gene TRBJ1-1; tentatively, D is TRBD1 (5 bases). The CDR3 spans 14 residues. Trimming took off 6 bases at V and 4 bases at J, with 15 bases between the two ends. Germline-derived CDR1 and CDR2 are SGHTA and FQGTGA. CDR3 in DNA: TGTGCCAGCAGAATAATCGCAGGGAGCACTGAAGCTTTCTTT. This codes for CASRIIAGSTEAFF.

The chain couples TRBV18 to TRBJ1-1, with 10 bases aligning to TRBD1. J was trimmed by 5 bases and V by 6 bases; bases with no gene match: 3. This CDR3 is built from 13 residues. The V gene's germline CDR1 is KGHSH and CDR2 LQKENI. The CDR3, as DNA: TGTGCCAGCTCTCGGGACAGGGGAACTGAAGCTTTCTTT. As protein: CASSRDRGTEAFF. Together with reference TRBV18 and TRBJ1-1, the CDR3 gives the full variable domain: NAGVMQNPRHLVRRRGQEARLRCSPMKGHSHVYWYRQLPEEGLKFMVYLQKENIIDESGMPKERFSAEFPKEGPSILRIQQVVRGDSAAYFCASSRDRGTEAFFGQGTRLTVV.